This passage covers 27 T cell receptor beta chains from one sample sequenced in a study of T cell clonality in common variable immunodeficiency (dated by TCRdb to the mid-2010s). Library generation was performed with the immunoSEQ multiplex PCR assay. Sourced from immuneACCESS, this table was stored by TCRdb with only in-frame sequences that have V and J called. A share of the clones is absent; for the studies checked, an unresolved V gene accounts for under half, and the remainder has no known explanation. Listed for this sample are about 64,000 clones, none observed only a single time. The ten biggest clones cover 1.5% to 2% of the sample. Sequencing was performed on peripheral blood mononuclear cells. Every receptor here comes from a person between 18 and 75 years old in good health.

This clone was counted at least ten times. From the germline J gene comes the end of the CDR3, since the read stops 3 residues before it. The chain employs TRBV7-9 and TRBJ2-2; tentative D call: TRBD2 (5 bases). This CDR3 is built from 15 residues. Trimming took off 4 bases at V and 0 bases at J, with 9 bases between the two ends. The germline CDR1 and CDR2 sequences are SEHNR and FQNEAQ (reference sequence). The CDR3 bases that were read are TGTGCCAGCAGCTACGGACTCTCGAACACCGGGGAG. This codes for CASSYGLSNTGE. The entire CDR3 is CASSYGLSNTGELFF.

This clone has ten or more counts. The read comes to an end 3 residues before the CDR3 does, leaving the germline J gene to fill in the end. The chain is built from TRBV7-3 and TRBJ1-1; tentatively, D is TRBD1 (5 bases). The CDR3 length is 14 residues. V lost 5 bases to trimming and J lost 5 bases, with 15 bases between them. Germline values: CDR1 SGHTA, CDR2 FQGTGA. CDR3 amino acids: CASSVGAAGTEAFF. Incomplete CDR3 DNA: TGTGCCAGCAGCGTAGGGGCAGCGGGGACTGAA.

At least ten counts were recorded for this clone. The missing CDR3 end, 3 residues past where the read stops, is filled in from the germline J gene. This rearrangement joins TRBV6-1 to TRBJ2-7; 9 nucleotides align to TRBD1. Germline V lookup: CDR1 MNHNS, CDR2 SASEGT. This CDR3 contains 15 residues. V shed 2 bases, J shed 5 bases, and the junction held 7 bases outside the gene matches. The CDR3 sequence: CASSEIETGGDEQYF. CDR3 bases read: TGTGCCAGCAGTGAAATTGAAACAGGGGGCGACGAG.

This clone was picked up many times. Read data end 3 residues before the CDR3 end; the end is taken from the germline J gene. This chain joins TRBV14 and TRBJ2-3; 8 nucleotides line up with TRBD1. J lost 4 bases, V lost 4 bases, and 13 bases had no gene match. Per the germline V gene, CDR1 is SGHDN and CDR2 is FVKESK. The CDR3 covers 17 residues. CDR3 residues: CASSLGQGRGNADTQYF. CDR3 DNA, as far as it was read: TGTGCCAGCAGCCTAGGACAGGGTAGGGGGAACGCAGATACG.

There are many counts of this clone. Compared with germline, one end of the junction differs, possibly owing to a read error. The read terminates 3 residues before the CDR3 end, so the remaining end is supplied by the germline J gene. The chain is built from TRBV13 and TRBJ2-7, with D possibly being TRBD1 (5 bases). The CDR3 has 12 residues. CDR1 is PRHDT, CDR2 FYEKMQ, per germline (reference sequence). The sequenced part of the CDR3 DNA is TGTACCAGCAGCTTAAGGGGCTACGAG. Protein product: CTSSLRGYE. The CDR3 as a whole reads CTSSLRGYEQYF.

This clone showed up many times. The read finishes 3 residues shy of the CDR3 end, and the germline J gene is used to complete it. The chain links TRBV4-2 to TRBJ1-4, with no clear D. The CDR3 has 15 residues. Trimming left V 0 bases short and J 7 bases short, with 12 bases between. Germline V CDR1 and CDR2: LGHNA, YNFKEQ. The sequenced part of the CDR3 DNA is TGTGCCAGCAGCCAAGATCGAATGAGCCCTGAAAAA. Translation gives CASSQDRMSPEK. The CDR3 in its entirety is CASSQDRMSPEKLFF.

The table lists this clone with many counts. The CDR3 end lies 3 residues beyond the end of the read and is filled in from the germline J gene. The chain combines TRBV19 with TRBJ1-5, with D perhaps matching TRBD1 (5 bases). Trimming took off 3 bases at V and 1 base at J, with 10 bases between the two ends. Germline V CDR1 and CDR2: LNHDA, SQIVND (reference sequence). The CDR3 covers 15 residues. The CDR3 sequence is CASSITGVSNQPQHF. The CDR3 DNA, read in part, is TGTGCCAGTAGTATCACGGGGGTAAGCAATCAGCCC. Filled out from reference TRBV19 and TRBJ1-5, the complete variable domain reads DGGITQSPKYLFRKEGQNVTLSCEQNLNHDAMYWYRQDPGQGLRLIYYSQIVNDFQKGDIAEGYSVSREKKESFPLTVTSAQKNPTAFYLCASSITGVSNQPQHFGDGTRLSIL.

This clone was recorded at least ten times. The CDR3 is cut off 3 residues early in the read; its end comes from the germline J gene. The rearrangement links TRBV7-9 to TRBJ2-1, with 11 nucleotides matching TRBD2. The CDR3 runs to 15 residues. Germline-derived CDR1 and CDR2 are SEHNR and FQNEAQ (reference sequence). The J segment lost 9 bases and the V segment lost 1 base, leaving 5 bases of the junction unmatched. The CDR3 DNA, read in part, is TGTGCCAGCAGCTTAGATAGCGGGGGGGCCGCTGAG. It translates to CASSLDSGGAAE. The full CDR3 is CASSLDSGGAAEQFF.

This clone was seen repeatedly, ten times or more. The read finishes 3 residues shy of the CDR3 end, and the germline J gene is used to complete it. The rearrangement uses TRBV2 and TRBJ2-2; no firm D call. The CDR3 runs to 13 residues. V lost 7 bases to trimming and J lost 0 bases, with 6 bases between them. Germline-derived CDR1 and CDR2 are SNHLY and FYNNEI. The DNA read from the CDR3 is TGTGCCAGCACAACTCCGAACACCGGGGAG. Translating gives CASTTPNTGE. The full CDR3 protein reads CASTTPNTGELFF.

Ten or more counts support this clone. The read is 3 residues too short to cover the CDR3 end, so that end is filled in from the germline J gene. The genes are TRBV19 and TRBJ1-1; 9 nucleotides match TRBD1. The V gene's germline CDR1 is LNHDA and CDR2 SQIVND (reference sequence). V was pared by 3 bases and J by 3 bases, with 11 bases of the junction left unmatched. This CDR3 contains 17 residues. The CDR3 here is CASSMGQGWVSDTEAFF. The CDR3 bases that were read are TGTGCCAGTAGTATGGGACAGGGCTGGGTTAGCGACACTGAA.

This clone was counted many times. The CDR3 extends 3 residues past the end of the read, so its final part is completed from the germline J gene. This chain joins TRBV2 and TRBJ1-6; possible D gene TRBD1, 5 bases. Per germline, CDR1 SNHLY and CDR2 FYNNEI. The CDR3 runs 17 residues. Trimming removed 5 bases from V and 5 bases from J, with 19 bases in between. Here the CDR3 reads CASSYSAGLDNNSPLHF. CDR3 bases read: TGTGCCAGCAGTTATTCTGCAGGGTTGGACAATAATTCACCC.

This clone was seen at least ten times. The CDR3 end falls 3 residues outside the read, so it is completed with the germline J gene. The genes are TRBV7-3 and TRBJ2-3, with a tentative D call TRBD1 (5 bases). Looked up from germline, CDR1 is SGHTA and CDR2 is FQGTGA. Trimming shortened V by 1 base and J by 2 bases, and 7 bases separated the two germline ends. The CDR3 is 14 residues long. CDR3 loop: CASSLNRLTDTQYF. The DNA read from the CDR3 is TGTGCCAGCAGCTTAAACAGGCTCACAGATACG.

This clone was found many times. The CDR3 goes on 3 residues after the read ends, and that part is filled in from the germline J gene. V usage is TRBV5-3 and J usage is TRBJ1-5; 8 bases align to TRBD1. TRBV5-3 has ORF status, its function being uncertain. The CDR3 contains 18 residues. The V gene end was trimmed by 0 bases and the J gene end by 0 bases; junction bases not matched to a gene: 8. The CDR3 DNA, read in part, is TGTGCCAGAAGCTTGGAGGGACAGGAACCAAATAGCAATCAGCCC. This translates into CARSLEGQEPNSNQP. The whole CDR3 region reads CARSLEGQEPNSNQPQHF.

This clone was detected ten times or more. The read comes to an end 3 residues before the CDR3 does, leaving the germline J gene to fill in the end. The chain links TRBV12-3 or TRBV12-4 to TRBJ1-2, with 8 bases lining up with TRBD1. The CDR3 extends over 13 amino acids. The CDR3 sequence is CASSLQGAGGYTF. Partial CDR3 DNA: TGTGCCAGCAGTTTACAGGGGGCTGGGGGC.

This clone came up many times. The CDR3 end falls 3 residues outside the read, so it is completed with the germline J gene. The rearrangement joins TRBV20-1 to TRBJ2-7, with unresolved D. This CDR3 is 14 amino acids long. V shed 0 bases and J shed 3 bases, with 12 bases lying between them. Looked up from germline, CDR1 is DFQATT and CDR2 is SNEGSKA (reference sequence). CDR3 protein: CSARDKRAGYEQYF. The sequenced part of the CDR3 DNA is TGCAGTGCTAGAGATAAAAGGGCTGGCTACGAG.

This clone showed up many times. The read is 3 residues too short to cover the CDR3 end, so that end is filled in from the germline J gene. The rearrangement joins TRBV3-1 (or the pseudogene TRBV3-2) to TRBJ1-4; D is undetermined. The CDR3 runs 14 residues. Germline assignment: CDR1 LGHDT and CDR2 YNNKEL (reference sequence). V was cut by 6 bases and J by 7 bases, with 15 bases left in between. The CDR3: CASSPAGDAEKLFF. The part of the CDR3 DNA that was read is TGTGCCAGCAGTCCTGCGGGAGACGCTGAAAAA.

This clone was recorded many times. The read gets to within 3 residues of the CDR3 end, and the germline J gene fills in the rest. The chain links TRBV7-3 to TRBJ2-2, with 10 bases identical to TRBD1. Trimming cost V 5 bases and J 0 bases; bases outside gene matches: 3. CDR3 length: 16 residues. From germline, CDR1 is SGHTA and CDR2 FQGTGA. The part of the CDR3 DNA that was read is TGTGCCAGCAGCCAAGGACAGGGGGCGAACACCGGGGAG. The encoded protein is CASSQGQGANTGE. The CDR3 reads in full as CASSQGQGANTGELFF.

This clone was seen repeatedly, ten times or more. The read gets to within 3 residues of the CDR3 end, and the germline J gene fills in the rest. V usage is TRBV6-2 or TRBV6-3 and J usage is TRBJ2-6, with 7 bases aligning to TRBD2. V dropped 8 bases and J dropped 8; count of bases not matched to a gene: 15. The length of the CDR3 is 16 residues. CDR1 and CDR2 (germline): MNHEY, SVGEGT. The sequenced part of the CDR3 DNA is TGTGCCAGCGCCCCCCGCTCGGGGCGGGGGTCCAACGTC. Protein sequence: CASAPRSGRGSNV. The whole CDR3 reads CASAPRSGRGSNVLTF.

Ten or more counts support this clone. Partial CDR3 DNA: TGTGCCAGCAGTCCAACAGGGTTTGTCGATGAG. Amino acids: CASSPTGFVDE. The CDR3 in full is CASSPTGFVDEQFF. The chain joins TRBV28 to TRBJ2-1, with a possible D match to TRBD1 (6 bases). The read is 3 residues too short to cover the CDR3 end, so that end is filled in from the germline J gene. The CDR3 runs to 14 residues. Trimming stripped 5 bases from V and 8 bases from J, with 16 bases between. Germline CDR1 reads MDHEN; CDR2 reads SYDVKM.

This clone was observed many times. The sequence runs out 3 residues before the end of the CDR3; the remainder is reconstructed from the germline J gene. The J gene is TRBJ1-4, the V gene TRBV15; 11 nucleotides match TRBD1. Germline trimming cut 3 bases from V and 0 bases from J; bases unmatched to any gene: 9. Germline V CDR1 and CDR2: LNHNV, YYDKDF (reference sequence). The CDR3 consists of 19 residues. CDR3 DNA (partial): TGTGCCACCAGCAGCGAACGGGACAGGGGGTATGCAACTAATGAAAAA. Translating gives CATSSERDRGYATNEK. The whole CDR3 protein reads CATSSERDRGYATNEKLFF.

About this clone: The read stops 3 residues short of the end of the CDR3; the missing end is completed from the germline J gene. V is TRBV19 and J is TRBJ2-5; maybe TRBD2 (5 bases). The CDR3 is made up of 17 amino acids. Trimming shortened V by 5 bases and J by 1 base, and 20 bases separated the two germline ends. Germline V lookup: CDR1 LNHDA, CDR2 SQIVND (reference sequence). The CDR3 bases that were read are TGTGCCAGTAGTGCTGGAGAGCCGGGGTTGATCCAAGAGACC. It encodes CASSAGEPGLIQET. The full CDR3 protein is CASSAGEPGLIQETQYF.

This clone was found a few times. The sequenced CDR3 bases are TGTGCCAGCAGCTTCATGGCACAGGGGATCTACGAG. Translation: CASSFMAQGIYE. The full CDR3 protein reads CASSFMAQGIYEQYF. The chain recombines TRBV11-1 with TRBJ2-7; 7 nucleotides match TRBD1. The CDR3 is cut off 3 residues early in the read; its end comes from the germline J gene. V lost 3 bases, J lost 3 bases, and 8 bases stayed unmatched. Looked up from germline, CDR1 is SGHAT and CDR2 is FQDESV (reference sequence). This CDR3 comprises 15 residues.

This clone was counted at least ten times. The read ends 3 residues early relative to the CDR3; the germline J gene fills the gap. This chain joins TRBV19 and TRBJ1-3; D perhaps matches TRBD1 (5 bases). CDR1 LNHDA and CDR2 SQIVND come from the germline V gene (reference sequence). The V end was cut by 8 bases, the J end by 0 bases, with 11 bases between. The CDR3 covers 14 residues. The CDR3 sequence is CASARGDSGNTIYF. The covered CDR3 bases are TGTGCCAGTGCCCGGGGGGACTCTGGAAACACC.

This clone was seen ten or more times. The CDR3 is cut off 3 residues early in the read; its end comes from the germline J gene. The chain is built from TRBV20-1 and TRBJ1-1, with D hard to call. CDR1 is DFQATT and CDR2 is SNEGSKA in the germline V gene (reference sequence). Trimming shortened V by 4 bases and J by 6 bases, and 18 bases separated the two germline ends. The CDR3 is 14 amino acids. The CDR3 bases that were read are TGCAGTGCTAAAACCACAACAAATGGGCCTGAA. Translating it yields CSAKTTTNGPE. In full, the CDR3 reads CSAKTTTNGPEAFF.

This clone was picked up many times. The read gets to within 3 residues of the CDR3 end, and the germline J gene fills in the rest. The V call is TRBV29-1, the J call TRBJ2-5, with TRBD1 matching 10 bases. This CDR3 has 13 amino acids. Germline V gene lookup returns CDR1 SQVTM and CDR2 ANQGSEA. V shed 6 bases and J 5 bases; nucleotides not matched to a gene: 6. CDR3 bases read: TGCAGCGTAGGGGACAGGGGTTCGGAGACC. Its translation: CSVGDRGSET. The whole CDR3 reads CSVGDRGSETQYF. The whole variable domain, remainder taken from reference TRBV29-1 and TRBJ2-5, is SAVISQKPSRDICQRGTSLTIQCQVDSQVTMMFWYRQQPGQSLTLIATANQGSEATYESGFVIDKFPISRPNLTFSTLTVSNMSPEDSSIYLCSVGDRGSETQYFGPGTRLLVL.

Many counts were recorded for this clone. The CDR3 bases that were read are TGTGCCAGCATAACCGGGACTAGGCACAATGAG. Translated, it gives CASITGTRHNE. The entire CDR3 protein reads CASITGTRHNEQFF. The chain combines TRBV28 with TRBJ2-1; 8 nucleotides match TRBD2. The read falls 3 residues short of the CDR3 end, and the missing part is taken from the germline J gene. This CDR3 comprises 14 residues. V gave up 7 bases and J gave up 5 bases; unmatched junction bases: 7. Per germline, CDR1 MDHEN and CDR2 SYDVKM.

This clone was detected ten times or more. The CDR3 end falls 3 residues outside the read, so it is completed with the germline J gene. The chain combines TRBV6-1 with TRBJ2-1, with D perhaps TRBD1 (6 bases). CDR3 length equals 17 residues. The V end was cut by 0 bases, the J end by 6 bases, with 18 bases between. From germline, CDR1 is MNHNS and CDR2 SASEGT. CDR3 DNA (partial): TGTGCCAGCAGTGAAGCGCATGGGGGCACGTTCTCCAATGAG. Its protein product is CASSEAHGGTFSNE. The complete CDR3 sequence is CASSEAHGGTFSNEQFF.